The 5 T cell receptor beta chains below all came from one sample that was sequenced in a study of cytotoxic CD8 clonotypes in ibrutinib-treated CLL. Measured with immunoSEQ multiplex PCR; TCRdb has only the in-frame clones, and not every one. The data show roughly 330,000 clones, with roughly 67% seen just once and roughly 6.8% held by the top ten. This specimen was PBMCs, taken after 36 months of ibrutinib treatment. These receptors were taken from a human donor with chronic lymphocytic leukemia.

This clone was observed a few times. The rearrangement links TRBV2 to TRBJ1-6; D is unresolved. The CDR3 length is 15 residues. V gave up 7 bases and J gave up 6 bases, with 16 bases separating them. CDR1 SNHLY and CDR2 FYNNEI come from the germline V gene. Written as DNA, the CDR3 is TGTGCCAGCATCACCCCAGGAGGAATTAATTCACCCCTCCACTTT. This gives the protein CASITPGGINSPLHF.

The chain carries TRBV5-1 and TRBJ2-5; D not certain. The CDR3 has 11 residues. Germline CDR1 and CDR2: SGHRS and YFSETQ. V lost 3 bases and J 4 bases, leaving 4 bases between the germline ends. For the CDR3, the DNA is TGCGCCAGCAGCTATGGAGAGACCCAGTACTTC. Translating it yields CASSYGETQYF.

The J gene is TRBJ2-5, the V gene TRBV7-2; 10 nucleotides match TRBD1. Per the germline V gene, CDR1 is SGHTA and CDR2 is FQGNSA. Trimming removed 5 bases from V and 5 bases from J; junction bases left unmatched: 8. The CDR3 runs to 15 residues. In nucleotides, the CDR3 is TGTGCCAGCAGCCACCAGACAGGGGGCTTGGAGACCCAGTACTTC. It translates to CASSHQTGGLETQYF.

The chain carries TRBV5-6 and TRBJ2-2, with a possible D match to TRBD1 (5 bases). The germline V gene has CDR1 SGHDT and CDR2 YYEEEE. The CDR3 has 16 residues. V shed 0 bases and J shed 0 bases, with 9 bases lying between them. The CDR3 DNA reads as TGTGCCAGCAGCTTGGTAACAGGACCGAACACCGGGGAGCTGTTTTTT. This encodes CASSLVTGPNTGELFF.

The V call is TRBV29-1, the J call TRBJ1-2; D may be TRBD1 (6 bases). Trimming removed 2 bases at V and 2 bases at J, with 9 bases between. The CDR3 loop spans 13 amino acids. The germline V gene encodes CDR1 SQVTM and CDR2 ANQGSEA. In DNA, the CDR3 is TGCAGCGTTGAAAGTGGACAGAACTATGGCTACACCTTC. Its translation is CSVESGQNYGYTF.